This T cell receptor (beta chain) was identified in a study of cytomegalovirus exposure and HLA in healthy donors. Study context: An early release of data contained tens of millions of unique TCRs, which came from HLA-typed donors.

The PCR contained 60 Vbeta and 13 Jbeta primers. This table comes from immunoSEQ multiplex PCR, and its TCRdb copy is limited to in-frame clones, with some not included. The table lists 150,000 or so clones, 80% to 90% of them singletons. This CDR3 is 13 amino acids long. V was pared by 11 bases and J by 0 bases, with 4 bases of the junction left unmatched. The V gene's germline CDR1 is MNHNY and CDR2 SVGAGI (reference sequence). Study-wide points: Across donors, sequencing depth was assumed by presence/absence analyses to be roughly uniform. According to a later analysis, donors in an Asian-associated ancestry cluster reportedly had fewer N-insertions than the 666-donor mean. Sequencing likely caused a cluster of highly shared sequence variants.

As regards this clone: The antigen is not known.

This TCR was recovered from a man aged 18-30 years in good health and CMV-seropositive. The rearrangement links TRBV6-6 to TRBJ1-5, with 7 nucleotides matching TRBD1. The sample taken for sequencing was PBMCs. CDR3 in amino acids: CAGGQYSNQPQHF. DNA of the CDR3: TGTGCCGGGGGACAGTATAGCAATCAGCCCCAGCATTTT.